These 18 T cell receptor beta chains came from one sample sequenced in a study of shared clonotypes between healthy human individuals. Some clones are missing from TCRdb's copy, which holds only in-frame ones; the method was immunoSEQ multiplex PCR. The sample holds more than 2,000,000 clones, approximately 93% seen once. Input material: naive CD4+ T cells from PBMCs. Regarding subset: CD45RA+ positively selected. The source of these receptors is a man younger than 35 in good health. Some clones in this sample may be carry-over from other donors' samples.

The rearrangement joins TRBV9 to TRBJ2-5; D may be TRBD2 (6 bases). The DNA end favors TRBJ2-7, so the J call may be wrong. Germline V lookup: CDR1 SGDLS, CDR2 YYNGEE. This CDR3 region has 15 residues. This CDR3 reads CASSVAAGLHYEQYF. The CDR3 DNA follows: TGTGCCAGCAGCGTAGCGGCGGGGCTCCACTACGAGCAGTACTTC.

The chain uses TRBV20-1 and TRBJ2-3; D not resolved. Germline assignment: CDR1 DFQATT and CDR2 SNEGSKA (reference sequence). The germline V and J ends were trimmed by 5 bases and 5 bases, with 8 bases remaining between them. This CDR3 has 11 amino acids. CDR3: CSASDRDTQYF. The DNA of the CDR3 is TGCAGTGCTTCGGACCGAGATACGCAGTATTTT.

The gene calls are TRBV5-8 and TRBJ2-1, with D uncertain. This CDR3 spans 15 amino acids. V lost 2 bases to trimming and J lost 0 bases, with 9 bases between them. Germline CDR1 is SGHTS and CDR2 is YDEGEE. For the CDR3, the DNA is TGTGCCAGCAGCTTAGCCGTGAGCTCCTACAATGAGCAGTTCTTC. Amino acids: CASSLAVSSYNEQFF.

This clone was found once. The chain carries TRBV27 and TRBJ2-7; D is possibly TRBD2 (6 bases). V was cut by 6 bases and J by 6 bases, with 18 bases left in between. The germline V gene encodes CDR1 MNHEY and CDR2 SMNVEV (reference sequence). The CDR3 has 14 amino acids. The CDR3 coding sequence is TGTGCCAGCAGCCCGGGACTGAGGGTTTTCGAGCAGTACTTC. Amino acid sequence: CASSPGLRVFEQYF.

This CDR3 reads CASRTSGGTGELFF. CDR3 nucleotide sequence: TGTGCCAGCAGGACTAGCGGTGGCACCGGGGAGCTGTTTTTT. The gene calls are TRBV6-4 and TRBJ2-2; 9 positions match TRBD2. V gave up 6 bases and J gave up 4 bases; unmatched junction bases: 3. The germline V gene has CDR1 MRHNA and CDR2 SNTAGT. This CDR3 spans 14 amino acids.

This chain links TRBV7-9 with TRBJ1-2; 9 bases are a match to TRBD1. The CDR3 is 15 residues long. CDR1 is SEHNR and CDR2 is FQNEAQ in the germline V gene (reference sequence). The V segment lost 5 bases and the J segment 4 bases; nucleotides outside the gene matches: 8. The CDR3 DNA reads TGTGCCAGCAGCCCGGACAGGGGCCTTGGCTATGGCTACACCTTC. It encodes CASSPDRGLGYGYTF.

This sequence joins TRBV5-1 and TRBJ2-1; the D is unclear. Trimming took off 4 bases at V and 8 bases at J, with 13 bases between the two ends. The germline V gene encodes CDR1 SGHRS and CDR2 YFSETQ. The CDR3 loop spans 13 amino acids. The CDR3 protein is CASSPLEVYEQFF. For the CDR3, the DNA is TGCGCCAGCAGCCCTCTTGAAGTCTATGAGCAGTTCTTC. The full variable domain, in which reference TRBV5-1 and TRBJ2-1 provide the parts outside the CDR3, is KAGVTQTPRYLIKTRGQQVTLSCSPISGHRSVSWYQQTPGQGLQFLFEYFSETQRNKGNFPGRFSGRQFSNSRSEMNVSTLELGDSALYLCASSPLEVYEQFFGPGTRLTVL.

The V gene is TRBV5-1, the J gene TRBJ2-1; D remains ambiguous. Germline V gene sequence: CDR1 SGHRS, CDR2 YFSETQ. Trimming cost V 4 bases and J 8 bases, with 16 bases left between them. The CDR3 sequence is 14 residues long. This chain's CDR3 is CASSPRVPGDEQFF. Here the CDR3 DNA reads TGCGCCAGCAGCCCCCGGGTCCCCGGCGATGAGCAGTTCTTC.

The chain combines TRBV7-2 with TRBJ2-1; perhaps TRBD2 as D (6 bases). The germline V gene has CDR1 SGHTA and CDR2 FQGNSA. Trimming took 5 bases from V and 7 from J, leaving 21 bases between them. CDR3 size: 16 residues. CDR3 sequence: CASSHSAAVRGNEQFF. The CDR3 DNA follows: TGTGCCAGCAGCCATTCGGCGGCCGTCCGGGGGAATGAGCAGTTCTTC. Variable domain in full (rest from reference TRBV7-2 and TRBJ2-1): GAGVSQSPSNKVTEKGKDVELRCDPISGHTALYWYRQSLGQGLEFLIYFQGNSAPDKSGLPSDRFSAERTGGSVSTLTIQRTQQEDSAVYLCASSHSAAVRGNEQFFGPGTRLTVL.

The V and J genes are TRBV29-1 and TRBJ2-2; 10 bases match TRBD1. Germline CDR1 SQVTM, CDR2 ANQGSEA. The length of the CDR3 is 14 residues. With 5 bases clipped from V and 5 bases from J, the junction kept 5 bases outside the gene matches. The CDR3 loop is CSVRQGAPTGELFF. CDR3 coding DNA: TGCAGCGTTCGACAGGGGGCGCCAACCGGGGAGCTGTTTTTT.

The chain employs TRBV2 and TRBJ2-5; no definite D call. CDR1 is SNHLY, CDR2 FYNNEI, per germline. V dropped 9 bases and J dropped 1 base, with 6 bases sitting between them. The CDR3 is 11 amino acids. The CDR3 nucleotides are TGTGCCAGTCAGCTCCAAGAGACCCAGTACTTC. Amino acid sequence: CASQLQETQYF.

A word on this clone: Other DNA sequences from this sample encode an identical CDR3 as well. The CDR3 region is CSVGGQGGETQYF. CDR3 bases: TGCAGCGTTGGGGGACAGGGTGGAGAGACCCAGTACTTC. This chain joins TRBV29-1 and TRBJ2-5; TRBD1 agrees at 9 bases. The CDR3 extends over 13 amino acids. The V gene's germline CDR1 is SQVTM and CDR2 ANQGSEA. Trimming removed 4 bases from V and 4 bases from J; junction bases left unmatched: 4.

This chain joins TRBV20-1 and TRBJ2-1; possible D gene TRBD2, 5 bases. CDR1 is DFQATT, CDR2 SNEGSKA, per germline (reference sequence). V was cut by 1 base and J by 12 bases, with 10 bases left in between. The CDR3 is made up of 11 amino acids. Here the CDR3 DNA reads TGCAGTGCTAGAGTCACTAGGGTGCAGTTCTTC. It yields the protein CSARVTRVQFF.

CDR3 residues: CATGWLSGETQYF. CDR3 nucleotide sequence: TGTGCCACGGGGTGGTTGAGCGGAGAGACCCAGTACTTC. The chain joins TRBV7-9 to TRBJ2-5; the D gene is possibly TRBD2 (5 bases). V dropped 10 bases and J dropped 4 bases, with 16 bases sitting between them. In germline, CDR1 is SEHNR, CDR2 FQNEAQ (reference sequence). The CDR3 loop spans 13 amino acids.

About this clone itself: The sample contains more than one DNA sequence encoding this CDR3. The chain uses TRBV6-5 and TRBJ2-7; D is unclear. CDR1 and CDR2 (germline): MNHEY, SVGAGI. This CDR3 has 12 residues. The V gene lost 5 bases and the J gene lost 3 bases, with 8 bases spanning the gap. The CDR3 sequence: CASSGRGYEQYF. DNA of the CDR3: TGTGCCAGCAGTGGCCGAGGCTACGAGCAGTACTTC.

The V call is TRBV30, the J call TRBJ1-3; D is ambiguous. Trimming removed 2 bases at V and 2 bases at J, with 7 bases between. Germline V CDR1 and CDR2: GTSNPN, SVGIG (reference sequence). The CDR3 is 13 amino acids. DNA of the CDR3: TGTGCCTGGAGTCCCGGGGCTGGAAACACCATATATTTT. This gives the protein CAWSPGAGNTIYF.

The CDR3 DNA is TGTGCCAGCAGCCCCCTCCCCGGGGGAAATAGCAATCAGCCCCAGCATTTT. It codes for CASSPLPGGNSNQPQHF. V gene TRBV27 combines with J gene TRBJ1-5; D is perhaps TRBD1 (5 bases). Germline V lookup: CDR1 MNHEY, CDR2 SMNVEV (reference sequence). With 6 bases removed from V and 0 bases from J, the gap between germline ends came to 18 bases. The CDR3 runs 17 residues.

This clone was recorded a few times. In the same sample, other DNA sequences code for this CDR3. The V gene is TRBV18, the J gene TRBJ2-2, with unresolved D. Deletions cut 6 bases from V and 1 base from J, with 3 bases between. CDR1 is KGHSH and CDR2 is LQKENI in the germline V gene. There are 12 residues in the CDR3. This CDR3 is CASSLNTGELFF. CDR3 sequence (DNA): TGTGCCAGCTCGCTGAACACCGGGGAGCTGTTTTTT.